These 22 T cell receptor beta chains were sequenced from one sample in a study of cytomegalovirus exposure and HLA in healthy donors. PCR used 60 Vbeta primers and 13 Jbeta primers. Data came from immunoSEQ multiplex PCR; TCRdb stores just in-frame clones and leaves some out. The data contain about 160,000 clones, 70% to 80% of them singletons. The sequencing sample was made of PBMCs. Receptor source: a man aged 25 to 40 in good health and CMV-seropositive.

V usage is TRBV4-3 and J usage is TRBJ1-4; D call uncertain. The CDR3 extends over 15 amino acids. V dropped 4 bases and J dropped 6 bases, with 15 bases sitting between them. The germline V gene has CDR1 LGHNA and CDR2 YSLEER. Written as DNA, the CDR3 is TGCGCCAGCAGCCCCAACCCAGTTTTCGATGAAAAACTGTTTTTT. Protein sequence: CASSPNPVFDEKLFF.

This clone has just a few counts. Here the CDR3 DNA reads TGTGCCAGCAGTTACACCCAGGCGGCGGGAGCTTTCTTT. It codes for CASSYTQAAGAFF. This chain uses TRBV7-2 with TRBJ1-1; no clear D gene. The CDR3 runs 13 residues. Germline V gene sequence: CDR1 SGHTA, CDR2 FQGNSA. The V end lost 6 bases, the J end lost 10 bases, and 18 bases lay between the germline ends.

The chain uses TRBV28 and TRBJ2-7, with a possible D match to TRBD1 (5 bases). Germline CDR1 reads MDHEN; CDR2 reads SYDVKM. Between the trimmed V and J ends, which lost 6 bases and 3 bases, there was a span of 9 bases. This CDR3 has 12 residues. CDR3 sequence reads: CASRFQGYEQYF. CDR3 nucleotides: TGTGCCAGCAGGTTCCAGGGCTACGAGCAGTACTTC.

There are a few counts of this clone. The chain combines TRBV6-6 with TRBJ2-2, with 10 bases aligning to TRBD2. The CDR3 is 15 residues long. Per the germline V gene, CDR1 is MNHNY and CDR2 is SVGAGI (reference sequence). J was trimmed by 6 bases and V by 1 base; bases with no gene match: 2. The DNA of the CDR3 is TGTGCCAGCAGTTACTTAGCGGGGGGAGCCGGGGAGCTGTTTTTT. Translation: CASSYLAGGAGELFF.

The V gene is TRBV19, the J gene TRBJ2-7, with 8 bases that match TRBD1. Trimming took 3 bases from V and 1 from J; bases not matched to a gene: 8. Germline CDR1 is LNHDA and CDR2 is SQIVND (reference sequence). The CDR3 spans 16 residues. The CDR3, as DNA: TGTGCCAGTAGTATGGGCCAGGGGGCTTTTTCCTACGAGCAGTACTTC. The encoded protein is CASSMGQGAFSYEQYF.

This chain links TRBV4-1 with TRBJ1-1; 8 bases fit TRBD1. This CDR3 has 15 amino acids. Germline values: CDR1 MGHRA, CDR2 YSYEKL. V gave up 3 bases and J gave up 0 bases; unmatched junction bases: 3. CDR3 sequence: CASSHRQGMNTEAFF. The CDR3 coding sequence is TGCGCCAGCAGCCACCGACAGGGGATGAACACTGAAGCTTTCTTT.

The chain combines TRBV19 with TRBJ2-3, with 13 bases that match TRBD2. Trimming took 5 bases from V and 9 from J; bases not matched to a gene: 11. Looked up from germline, CDR1 is LNHDA and CDR2 is SQIVND (reference sequence). This CDR3 is built from 16 residues. The CDR3 spells CASSERTSGGPETQYF. For the CDR3, the DNA is TGTGCCAGTAGTGAACGGACTAGCGGGGGCCCGGAGACGCAGTATTTT.

The chain links TRBV5-1 to TRBJ2-1; TRBD2 matches 10 bases. Germline CDR1 reads SGHRS; CDR2 reads YFSETQ. CDR3 length: 15 amino acids. Trimming cost V 5 bases and J 2 bases; bases outside gene matches: 4. The CDR3 here is CASRSSGGPYNEQFF. DNA for the CDR3: TGCGCCAGCAGGTCTAGCGGGGGCCCCTACAATGAGCAGTTCTTC.

This sequence joins TRBV18 and TRBJ1-1; D not resolved. This CDR3 is built from 15 residues. Trimming took off 0 bases at V and 3 bases at J, with 11 bases between the two ends. Germline-derived CDR1 and CDR2 are KGHSH and LQKENI. Here the CDR3 reads CASSPPWASDTEAFF. The CDR3 DNA reads as TGTGCCAGCTCACCACCGTGGGCATCGGACACTGAAGCTTTCTTT.

Here the CDR3 DNA reads TGTGCCACCAGCCGCCCAGTGGACAGGGCTAGAGGCACCTTC. Protein sequence: CATSRPVDRARGTF. The V gene is TRBV15, the J gene TRBJ1-2, with 8 bases matching TRBD1. After removal of 5 bases from V and 13 bases from J, the junction contained 15 bases not matched to a gene. CDR1 and CDR2 (germline): LNHNV, YYDKDF (reference sequence). The CDR3 is 14 residues long.

The chain is built from TRBV7-2 and TRBJ2-5; 7 bases agree with TRBD1. The CDR3 length is 14 residues. V lost 6 bases, J lost 2 bases, and 6 bases stayed unmatched. CDR1 and CDR2 (germline): SGHTA, FQGNSA. CDR3 loop: CASRDRTGQETQYF. The CDR3 DNA sequence: TGTGCCAGCAGGGACCGGACAGGTCAAGAGACCCAGTACTTC.

Only one count was recorded for this clone. Distinct nucleotide sequences in the sample also encode this CDR3. The rearrangement uses TRBV5-1 and TRBJ1-4; TRBD1 matches 7 bases. This CDR3 spans 14 amino acids. Trimming took 4 bases from V and 4 from J; bases not matched to a gene: 4. Germline lookup yields CDR1 SGHRS and CDR2 YFSETQ. CDR3 sequence reads: CASSLGQHNEKLFF. Written as DNA, the CDR3 is TGCGCCAGCAGCCTGGGACAGCATAATGAAAAACTGTTTTTT.

This chain connects TRBV28 to TRBJ1-1; 10 nucleotides line up with TRBD1. CDR1 is MDHEN and CDR2 is SYDVKM in the germline V gene. The CDR3 is made up of 14 amino acids. V lost 8 bases and J lost 5; bases outside the gene matches: 8. The CDR3 reads CASSEGDRGTEAFF. CDR3 sequence (DNA): TGTGCCAGCTCCGAGGGGGACAGGGGAACTGAAGCTTTCTTT.

This rearrangement joins TRBV27 to TRBJ2-1; a possible D gene is TRBD2 (5 bases). Between the trimmed V and J ends, which lost 5 bases and 9 bases, there was a span of 11 bases. The CDR3 covers 12 residues. CDR1 is MNHEY, CDR2 SMNVEV, per germline (reference sequence). The CDR3 protein is CASSTRSVEQFF. CDR3 sequence (DNA): TGTGCCAGCAGTACTAGGTCAGTTGAGCAGTTCTTC.

The chain recombines TRBV4-1 with TRBJ2-5; D may be TRBD2 (6 bases). Germline CDR1 MGHRA, CDR2 YSYEKL. Trimming cost V 5 bases and J 5 bases, with 15 bases left between them. The CDR3 is 14 residues long. CDR3 DNA sequence: TGCGCCAGCAGCGTTAGGAGGGGAGCGGAGACCCAGTACTTC. Translation gives CASSVRRGAETQYF.

The chain carries TRBV11-3 and TRBJ1-1; D is unclear. CDR3 length equals 12 residues. Trimming left V 8 bases short and J 7 bases short, with 14 bases between. Germline lookup yields CDR1 SGHNT and CDR2 YENEEA. CDR3 sequence reads: CASYGRRFEAFF. CDR3 nucleotides: TGTGCCAGCTATGGGCGACGCTTTGAAGCTTTCTTT.

The genes are TRBV28 and TRBJ1-1; 8 bases are shared with TRBD1. The germline V gene encodes CDR1 MDHEN and CDR2 SYDVKM. The CDR3 covers 13 residues. With 4 bases clipped from V and 11 bases from J, the junction kept 9 bases outside the gene matches. The CDR3 coding sequence is TGTGCCAGCAGTTCCCCGGTGACAGGGGATGCTTTCTTT. This sequence encodes CASSSPVTGDAFF. The whole variable domain, filled in from reference TRBV28 and TRBJ1-1, reads DVKVTQSSRYLVKRTGEKVFLECVQDMDHENMFWYRQDPGLGLRLIYFSYDVKMKEKGDIPEGYSVSREKKERFSLILESASTNQTSMYLCASSSPVTGDAFFGQGTRLTVV.

This chain links TRBV19 with TRBJ1-2; D gene ambiguous. Deletions cut 7 bases from V and 2 bases from J, with 14 bases between. The CDR3 is 14 amino acids. Germline V gene lookup returns CDR1 LNHDA and CDR2 SQIVND (reference sequence). CDR3 loop: CASTSTEANYGYTF. CDR3 nucleotide sequence: TGTGCCAGTACCTCGACGGAAGCGAACTATGGCTACACCTTC.

This chain connects TRBV5-1 to TRBJ2-2; D might be TRBD1 (5 bases). The CDR3 is made up of 14 amino acids. CDR1 SGHRS and CDR2 YFSETQ come from the germline V gene. Trimming removed 0 bases from V and 3 bases from J, with 6 bases in between. The CDR3 is CASSLGGDTGELFF. DNA for the CDR3: TGCGCCAGCAGCTTGGGGGGCGACACCGGGGAGCTGTTTTTT. Full variable domain (outside the CDR3, taken from reference TRBV5-1 and TRBJ2-2): KAGVTQTPRYLIKTRGQQVTLSCSPISGHRSVSWYQQTPGQGLQFLFEYFSETQRNKGNFPGRFSGRQFSNSRSEMNVSTLELGDSALYLCASSLGGDTGELFFGEGSRLTVL.

This rearrangement joins TRBV5-1 to TRBJ1-3, with TRBD1 matching 9 bases. CDR3 length: 16 amino acids. CDR1 SGHRS and CDR2 YFSETQ come from the germline V gene. The trim removed 3 bases at V and 3 bases at J, leaving 7 bases unmatched. CDR3 sequence (DNA): TGCGCCAGCAGCTCAACAGGGGGCTGGTTTGGAAACACCATATATTTT. It translates to CASSSTGGWFGNTIYF.

This clone was detected a few times. The gene calls are TRBV14 and TRBJ1-1; D uncertain. Trimming shortened V by 5 bases and J by 2 bases, and 6 bases separated the two germline ends. CDR3 size: 12 residues. Per germline, CDR1 SGHDN and CDR2 FVKESK. Written as DNA, the CDR3 is TGTGCCAGCAGCTATCTAAACACTGAAGCTTTCTTT. This sequence encodes CASSYLNTEAFF.

The chain joins TRBV18 to TRBJ1-1; D uncertain. V shed 3 bases and J shed 7 bases, with 12 bases lying between them. Germline V gives CDR1 KGHSH, CDR2 LQKENI. The CDR3 runs 13 residues. CDR3 sequence: CASSPDLGSEAFF. CDR3 DNA: TGTGCCAGCTCACCCGATCTTGGGAGTGAAGCTTTCTTT.